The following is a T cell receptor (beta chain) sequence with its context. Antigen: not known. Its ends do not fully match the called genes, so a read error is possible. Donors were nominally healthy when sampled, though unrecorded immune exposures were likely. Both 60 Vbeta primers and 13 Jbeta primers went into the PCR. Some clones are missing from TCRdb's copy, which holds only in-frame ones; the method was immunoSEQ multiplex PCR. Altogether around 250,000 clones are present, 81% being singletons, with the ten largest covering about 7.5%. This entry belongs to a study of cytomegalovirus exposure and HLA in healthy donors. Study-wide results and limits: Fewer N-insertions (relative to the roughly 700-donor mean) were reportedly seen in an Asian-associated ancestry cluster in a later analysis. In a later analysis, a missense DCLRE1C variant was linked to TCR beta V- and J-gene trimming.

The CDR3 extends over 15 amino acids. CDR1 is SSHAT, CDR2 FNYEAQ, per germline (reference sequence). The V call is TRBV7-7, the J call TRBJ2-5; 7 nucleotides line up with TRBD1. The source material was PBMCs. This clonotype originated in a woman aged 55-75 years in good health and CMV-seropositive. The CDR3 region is CASSANRGKGETQYF. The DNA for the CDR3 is TGTGCTAGCAGCGCCAACAGGGGCAAGGGAGAGACCCAGTACTTC.